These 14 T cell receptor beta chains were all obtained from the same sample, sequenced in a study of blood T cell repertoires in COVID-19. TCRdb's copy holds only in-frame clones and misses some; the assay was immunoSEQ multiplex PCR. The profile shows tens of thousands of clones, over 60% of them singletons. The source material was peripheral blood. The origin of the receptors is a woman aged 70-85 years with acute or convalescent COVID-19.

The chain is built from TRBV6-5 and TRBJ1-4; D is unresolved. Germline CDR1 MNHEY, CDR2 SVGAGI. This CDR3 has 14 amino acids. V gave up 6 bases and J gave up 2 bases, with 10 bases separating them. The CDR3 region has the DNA TGTGCCAGCAGGAAATGGGAGACTAATGAAAAACTGTTTTTT. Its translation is CASRKWETNEKLFF.

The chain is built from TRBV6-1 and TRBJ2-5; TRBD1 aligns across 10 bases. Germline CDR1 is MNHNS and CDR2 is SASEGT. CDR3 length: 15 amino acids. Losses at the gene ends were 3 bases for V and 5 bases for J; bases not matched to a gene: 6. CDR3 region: CASSDRTGGAETQYF. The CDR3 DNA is TGTGCCAGCAGTGATAGGACAGGGGGTGCCGAGACCCAGTACTTC.

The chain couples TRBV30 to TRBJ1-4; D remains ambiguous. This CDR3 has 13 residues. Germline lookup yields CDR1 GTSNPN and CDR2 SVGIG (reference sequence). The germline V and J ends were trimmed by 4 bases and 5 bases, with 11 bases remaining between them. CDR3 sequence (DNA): TGTGCCTGGATGGAGCAGTCGAATGAAAAACTGTTTTTT. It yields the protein CAWMEQSNEKLFF.

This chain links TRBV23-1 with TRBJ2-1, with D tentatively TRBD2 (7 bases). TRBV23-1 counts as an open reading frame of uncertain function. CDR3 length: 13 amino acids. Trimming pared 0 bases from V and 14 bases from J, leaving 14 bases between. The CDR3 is CASSQSRGGPKFF. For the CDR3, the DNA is TGCGCCAGCAGTCAATCCAGGGGAGGGCCGAAGTTCTTC.

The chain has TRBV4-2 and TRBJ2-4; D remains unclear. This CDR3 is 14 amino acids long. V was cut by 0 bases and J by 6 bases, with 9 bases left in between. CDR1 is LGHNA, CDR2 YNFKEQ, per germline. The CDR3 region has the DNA TGTGCCAGCAGCCAAGAGCCTATAAGAAACATTCAGTACTTC. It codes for CASSQEPIRNIQYF.

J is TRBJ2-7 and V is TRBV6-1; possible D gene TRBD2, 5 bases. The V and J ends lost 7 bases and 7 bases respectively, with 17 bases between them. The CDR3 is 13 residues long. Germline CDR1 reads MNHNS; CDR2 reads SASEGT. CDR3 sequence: CASTGTQLGEQYF. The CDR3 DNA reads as TGTGCCAGCACGGGAACCCAGCTAGGGGAGCAGTACTTC.

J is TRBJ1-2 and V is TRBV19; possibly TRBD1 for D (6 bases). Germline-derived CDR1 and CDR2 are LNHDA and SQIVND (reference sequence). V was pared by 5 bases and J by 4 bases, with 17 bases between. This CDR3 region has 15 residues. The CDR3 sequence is CASSRRGGNGYGYTF. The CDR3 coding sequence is TGTGCCAGTAGTCGGAGGGGGGGCAACGGCTATGGCTACACCTTC.

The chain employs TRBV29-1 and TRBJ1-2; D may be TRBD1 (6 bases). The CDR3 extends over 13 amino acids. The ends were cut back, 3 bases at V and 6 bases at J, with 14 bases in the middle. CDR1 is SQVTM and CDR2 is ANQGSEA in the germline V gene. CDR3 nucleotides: TGCAGCGTTGATCGGGGGGCGAGGGATGGCTACACCTTC. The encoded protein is CSVDRGARDGYTF.

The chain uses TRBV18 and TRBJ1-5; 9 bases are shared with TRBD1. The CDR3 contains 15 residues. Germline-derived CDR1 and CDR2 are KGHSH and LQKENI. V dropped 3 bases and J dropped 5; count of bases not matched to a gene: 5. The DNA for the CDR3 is TGTGCCAGCTCACCCCAGGACAGGGGCCATCAGCCCCAGCATTTT. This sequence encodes CASSPQDRGHQPQHF.

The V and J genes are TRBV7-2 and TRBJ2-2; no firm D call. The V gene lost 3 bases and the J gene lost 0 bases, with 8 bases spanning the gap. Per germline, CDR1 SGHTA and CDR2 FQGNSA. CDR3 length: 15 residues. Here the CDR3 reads CASSLRRTNTGELFF. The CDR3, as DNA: TGTGCCAGCAGCTTGCGGCGTACGAACACCGGGGAGCTGTTTTTT.

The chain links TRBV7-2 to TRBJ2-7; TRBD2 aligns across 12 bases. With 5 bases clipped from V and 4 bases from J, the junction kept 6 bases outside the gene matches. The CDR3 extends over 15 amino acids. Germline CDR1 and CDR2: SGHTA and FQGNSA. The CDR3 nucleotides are TGTGCCAGCAGCCCGATGACTAGCGGGGGTTACGAGCAGTACTTC. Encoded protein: CASSPMTSGGYEQYF.

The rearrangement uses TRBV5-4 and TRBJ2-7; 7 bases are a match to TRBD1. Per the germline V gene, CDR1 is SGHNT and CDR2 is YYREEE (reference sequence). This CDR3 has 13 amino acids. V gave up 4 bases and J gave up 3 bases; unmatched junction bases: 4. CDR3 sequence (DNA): TGTGCCAGCAGCCTGGGACAGAACTACGAGCAGTACTTC. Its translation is CASSLGQNYEQYF.

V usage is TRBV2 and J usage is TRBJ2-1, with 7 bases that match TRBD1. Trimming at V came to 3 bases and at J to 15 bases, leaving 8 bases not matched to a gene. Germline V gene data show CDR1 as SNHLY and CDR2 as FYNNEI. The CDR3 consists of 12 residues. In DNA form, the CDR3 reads TGTGCCAGCAGTGACCCGACAGGGCAAAGGTTCTTC. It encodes CASSDPTGQRFF.

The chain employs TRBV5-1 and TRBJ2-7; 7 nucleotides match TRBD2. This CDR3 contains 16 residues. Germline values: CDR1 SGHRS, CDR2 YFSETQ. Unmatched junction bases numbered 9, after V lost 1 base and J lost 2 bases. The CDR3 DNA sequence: TGCGCCAGCAGCTTGTTGCCGGCGGGGGAGACCTACGAGCAGTACTTC. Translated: CASSLLPAGETYEQYF.